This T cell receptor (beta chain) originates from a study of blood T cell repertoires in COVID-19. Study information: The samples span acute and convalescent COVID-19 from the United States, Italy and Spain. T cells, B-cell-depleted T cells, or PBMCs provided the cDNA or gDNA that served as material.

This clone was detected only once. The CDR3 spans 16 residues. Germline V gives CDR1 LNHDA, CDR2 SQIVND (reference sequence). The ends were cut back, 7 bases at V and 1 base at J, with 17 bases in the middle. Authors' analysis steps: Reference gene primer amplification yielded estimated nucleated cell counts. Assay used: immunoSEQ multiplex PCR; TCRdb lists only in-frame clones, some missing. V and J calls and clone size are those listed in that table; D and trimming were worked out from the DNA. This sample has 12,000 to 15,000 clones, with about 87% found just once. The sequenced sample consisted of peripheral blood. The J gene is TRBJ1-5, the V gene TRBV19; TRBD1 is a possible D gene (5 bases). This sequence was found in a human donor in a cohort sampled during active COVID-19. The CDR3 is CASKKGERGSNQPQHF. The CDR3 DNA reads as TGTGCCAGTAAGAAAGGGGAGCGGGGAAGCAATCAGCCCCAGCATTTT.